This T cell receptor beta chain was profiled in a study of cytomegalovirus exposure and HLA in healthy donors. Study-wide results and limits: Relative to equally common others, HLA-associated TCR beta chains showed greater clonal expansion in a later analysis. Highest at DRB1 and lowest at HLA-C, TCR association rates differed among HLA loci in a later analysis.

This clone was seen more than once but under ten times. What it recognizes is unknown. A multiplex PCR was run with 60 Vbeta primers and 13 Jbeta primers. Repertoires were generated with immunoSEQ multiplex PCR, while TCRdb's copy carries only in-frame clones and drops some. The sample has some 170,000 clones, 77% seen once. Trimming removed 5 bases from V and 2 bases from J, with 9 bases in between. CDR3 length: 13 residues. CDR1 and CDR2 (germline): SGHRS, YFSETQ. Material for sequencing was PBMCs. The source of this sequence is a woman younger than 45 in good health and CMV-seronegative. The chain recombines TRBV5-1 with TRBJ2-3; no clear D gene. DNA for the CDR3: TGCGCCAGCAGTAGTATTCCCACAGATACGCAGTATTTT. Protein sequence: CASSSIPTDTQYF.